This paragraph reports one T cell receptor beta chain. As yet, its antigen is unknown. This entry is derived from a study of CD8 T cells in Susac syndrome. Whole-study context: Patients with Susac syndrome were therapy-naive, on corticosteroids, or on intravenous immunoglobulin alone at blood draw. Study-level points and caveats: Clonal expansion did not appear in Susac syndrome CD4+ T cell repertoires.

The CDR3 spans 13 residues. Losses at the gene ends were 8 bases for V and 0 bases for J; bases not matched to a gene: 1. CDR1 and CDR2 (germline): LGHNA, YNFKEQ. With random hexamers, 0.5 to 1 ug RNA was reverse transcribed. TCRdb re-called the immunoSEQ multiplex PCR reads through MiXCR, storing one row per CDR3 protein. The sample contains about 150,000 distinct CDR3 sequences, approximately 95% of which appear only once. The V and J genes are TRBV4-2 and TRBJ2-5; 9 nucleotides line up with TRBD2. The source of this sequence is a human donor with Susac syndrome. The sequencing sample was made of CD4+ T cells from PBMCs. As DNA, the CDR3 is TGTGCCAGCGCTAGCGGGGACCAAGAGACCCAGTACTTC. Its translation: CASASGDQETQYF.